This T cell receptor beta chain was captured in a study of T cell changes during pregnancy in multiple sclerosis. The CDR3 loop spans 14 amino acids. Germline values: CDR1 GTSNPN, CDR2 SVGIG (reference sequence). Deletions cut 5 bases from V and 2 bases from J, with 10 bases between. Generated by immunoSEQ multiplex PCR, the TCRdb table keeps only in-frame clones and is missing some. The data hold some 51,000 clones, with 90% to 95% observed a single time. This chain links TRBV30 with TRBJ2-6; D is unresolved. This receptor was obtained from a female donor with multiple sclerosis, enrolled in a pregnancy study. The sequenced sample was CD8+ T cells from peripheral blood mononuclear cells, obtained in the first trimester of pregnancy. CDR3 coding DNA: TGTGCCTGGGGAGTGGCCACTGGGGCCAACGTCCTGACTTTC. It codes for CAWGVATGANVLTF.